This T cell receptor (beta chain) was retrieved from a study of beta chain features in type 1 diabetes. Overall study context: Comparable age, gender and cell yields were observed in patients relative to healthy donors. Study-wide results and limits: Type 1 diabetes patients showed a moderate but significant shortening of TCRB CDR3s in all four CD4+ subsets.

Reverse transcription of all isolated RNA meant that expressed TCRB transcripts were sequenced. Sequencing used immunoSEQ multiplex PCR; TCRdb keeps in-frame clones, though not all of them. The data show some 5,000 clones, 70% to 75% seen once. For this clone: What it binds is not known.

Germline CDR1 and CDR2: MGHRA and YSYEKL. Germline trimming cut 4 bases from V and 2 bases from J; bases unmatched to any gene: 12. The CDR3 spans 19 residues. V gene TRBV4-1 combines with J gene TRBJ2-5, with 14 positions matching TRBD2. The sequenced sample consisted of Tregs from blood. This clonotype originated in a man younger than 35 in good health. CDR3 region: CASSRTLGLAGVYQETQYF. In DNA, the CDR3 is TGCGCCAGCAGCCGGACTCTGGGACTAGCGGGGGTTTATCAAGAGACCCAGTACTTC.